Presented here are 20 T cell receptor beta chains from one specimen sequenced in a study of Graves' ophthalmopathy and Graves' hyperthyroidism. The sequenced template was RNA, covering the TCR beta CDR3 region. The workflow started with a first-round RT-PCR run with HTBI primers and then moved on to a second-round multiplex PCR. Using its own MiXCR run on the multiplex PCR reads, TCRdb lists one record per CDR3 protein. The sample yields roughly 1.1 million distinct CDR3 sequences, 35% to 45% seen once. What was sequenced was peripheral blood or thyroid tissue (not recorded which). The receptors derive from an adult man with Graves' hyperthyroidism.

A few counts support this clonotype. V usage is TRBV6-6 and J usage is TRBJ1-1; D perhaps matches TRBD1 (5 bases). The CDR3 loop spans 13 amino acids. V was trimmed by 6 bases and J by 5 bases, leaving 13 bases between them. Germline V lookup: CDR1 MNHNY, CDR2 SVGAGI (reference sequence). The CDR3 region has the DNA TGTGCCAGCAGCCCACGACAGTCGACTGAAGCTTTCTTT. This sequence encodes CASSPRQSTEAFF.

A few counts support this clonotype. The chain links TRBV18 to TRBJ2-5; D not resolved. The V gene lost 6 bases and the J gene lost 5 bases, with 10 bases spanning the gap. Per the germline V gene, CDR1 is KGHSH and CDR2 is LQKENI. CDR3 length: 12 amino acids. The CDR3 region is CASSRRLETQYF. CDR3 in DNA: TGTGCCAGCTCCCGCAGACTGGAGACCCAGTACTTC.

This clonotype has a count of ten or more. The CDR3 sequence is CAISEAGGVGGANVLTF. The DNA for the CDR3 is TGTGCCATCAGTGAGGCTGGGGGGGTTGGTGGGGCCAACGTCCTGACTTTC. The chain recombines TRBV10-3 with TRBJ2-6; 7 bases match TRBD2. The CDR3 length is 17 residues. Trimming at V came to 2 bases and at J to 3 bases, leaving 7 bases not matched to a gene. In germline, CDR1 is ENHRY, CDR2 SYGVKD.

This sequence joins TRBV6-6 and TRBJ2-6; D is perhaps TRBD1 (6 bases). V was cut by 6 bases and J by 1 base, with 13 bases left in between. The CDR3 consists of 16 residues. The germline V gene has CDR1 MNHNY and CDR2 SVGAGI (reference sequence). CDR3 in DNA: TGTGCCAGCAGCACTACAGGGAGTTCTGGGGCCAACGTCCTGACTTTC. It codes for CASSTTGSSGANVLTF.

J is TRBJ1-1 and V is TRBV19; TRBD1 might be the D (6 bases). Per germline, CDR1 LNHDA and CDR2 SQIVND (reference sequence). CDR3 length: 16 residues. V was cut by 9 bases and J by 5 bases, with 25 bases left in between. CDR3 DNA: TGTGCCAGCACTTTTACCCGGGCACAGGGATCGACTGAAGCTTTCTTT. Its protein product is CASTFTRAQGSTEAFF.

This clonotype appeared a single time. The junction and the germline gene differ at one end; a read error may be behind it. This chain links TRBV6-5 with TRBJ1-6; 10 nucleotides agree with TRBD1. Germline-derived CDR1 and CDR2 are MNHEY and SVGAGI. The CDR3 is 15 residues long. CDR3 loop: CASSETGTGVSPVHF. The CDR3 nucleotides read TGTGCCAGCAGTGAAACCGGGACAGGGGTTTCACCCGTCCACTTT.

This clonotype was seen repeatedly, ten times or more. One end of the junction fails to match germline, which may point to a read error. This rearrangement joins TRBV2 to TRBJ1-4, with D possibly matching TRBD1 (6 bases). The CDR3 is made up of 13 amino acids. CDR1 and CDR2 from the germline V gene are SNHLY and FYNNEI. CDR3 DNA: TGTGCCAGCAGTGAAGCGTCCGTGGGGGCGCGGGTTTTT. Protein: CASSEASVGARVF. The full variable domain, rest sourced from reference TRBV2 and TRBJ1-4, is EPEVTQTPSHQVTQMGQEVILRCVPISNHLYFYWYRQILGQKVEFLVSFYNNEISEKSEIFDDQFSVERPDGSNFTLKIRSTKLEDSAMYFCASSEASVGARVFGSGTQLSVL.

This clonotype has a count of ten or more. The chain couples TRBV7-6 to TRBJ1-1; a possible D gene is TRBD1 (5 bases). V was trimmed by 4 bases and J by 10 bases, leaving 16 bases between them. In germline, CDR1 is SGHVS, CDR2 FNYEAQ. CDR3 size: 13 residues. The CDR3 protein is CASSSTGGDSAFF. The CDR3 DNA follows: TGTGCCAGCAGCTCCACGGGGGGGGATTCAGCTTTCTTT.

This chain links TRBV10-3 with TRBJ2-5, with 13 nucleotides matching TRBD2. Germline V gene sequence: CDR1 ENHRY, CDR2 SYGVKD. The CDR3 consists of 16 residues. The V segment lost 10 bases and the J segment 1 base; nucleotides outside the gene matches: 9. CDR3 loop: CASSNRLAGGQETQYF. The CDR3 DNA is TGTGCCAGCAGCAACCGACTAGCGGGGGGCCAAGAGACCCAGTACTTC.

This clonotype has more than one count but fewer than ten. A much larger clonotype is one base distant, so this may be a read error. V usage is TRBV7-2 and J usage is TRBJ1-1; D gene unclear. Trimming pared 5 bases from V and 1 base from J, leaving 11 bases between. This CDR3 spans 14 amino acids. Germline V gene sequence: CDR1 SGHTA, CDR2 FQGNSA. DNA for the CDR3: TGTGCCAGCAGCCCCCACCCCGGGAACACTGAAGCTTTCTTT. It specifies CASSPHPGNTEAFF. Complete variable domain (other parts from reference TRBV7-2 and TRBJ1-1): GAGVSQSPSNKVTEKGKDVELRCDPISGHTALYWYRQSLGQGLEFLIYFQGNSAPDKSGLPSDRFSAERTGGSVSTLTIQRTQQEDSAVYLCASSPHPGNTEAFFGQGTRLTVV.

Concerning this clonotype: This clone may be a read error of a much larger clone one base away. V gene TRBV29-1 combines with J gene TRBJ1-5; D is ambiguous. The CDR3 totals 13 residues. Germline V CDR1 and CDR2: SQVTM, ANQGSEA. The V and J ends lost 4 bases and 2 bases respectively, with 9 bases between them. The CDR3 region is CSVGHGRNQPQHF. CDR3 bases: TGCAGCGTTGGGCACGGTCGCAATCAGCCCCAGCATTTT.

In its sample, this clonotype was seen a few times. This chain connects TRBV10-3 to TRBJ2-7, with D perhaps TRBD1 (6 bases). The length of the CDR3 is 14 residues. The germline V and J ends were trimmed by 4 bases and 3 bases, with 13 bases remaining between them. Germline CDR1 is ENHRY and CDR2 is SYGVKD. The CDR3 DNA reads as TGTGCCATCAGTGCCGGGACAAAAGACTACGAGCAGTACTTC. Amino acids: CAISAGTKDYEQYF.

Written as DNA, the CDR3 is TGTGCCAGCAGGCGGCGTGATAAGGGGACCCAGTACTTC. Protein: CASRRRDKGTQYF. The V and J genes are TRBV7-9 and TRBJ2-5, with D uncertain. V gave up 6 bases and J gave up 7 bases, with 15 bases separating them. This CDR3 has 13 amino acids. Germline-derived CDR1 and CDR2 are SEHNR and FQNEAQ (reference sequence).

This clonotype was seen at least ten times. This chain links TRBV15 with TRBJ1-1, with no clear D. Germline CDR1 reads LNHNV; CDR2 reads YYDKDF (reference sequence). Trimming took off 1 base at V and 3 bases at J, with 6 bases between the two ends. The CDR3 consists of 13 residues. The CDR3 region has the DNA TGTGCCACCAGCAGAGTCATGCACACTGAAGCTTTCTTT. This gives the protein CATSRVMHTEAFF. The whole variable domain, remainder taken from reference TRBV15 and TRBJ1-1, is DAMVIQNPRYQVTQFGKPVTLSCSQTLNHNVMYWYQQKSSQAPKLLFHYYDKDFNNEADTPDNFQSRRPNTSFCFLDIRSPGLGDTAMYLCATSRVMHTEAFFGQGTRLTVV.

A word on this clonotype: One end of the junction varies from germline; a read error may be responsible. This chain links TRBV10-2 with TRBJ1-2; D unclear. Germline V lookup: CDR1 WSHSY, CDR2 SAAADI. CDR3 length: 12 residues. CDR3 in amino acids: CASSGWTDSYTF. The CDR3 DNA sequence: TGCGCCAGCAGTGGATGGACGGATAGCTACACTTTC.

This clonotype was observed a few times. This chain joins TRBV19 and TRBJ2-7; no definite D call. Germline lookup yields CDR1 LNHDA and CDR2 SQIVND (reference sequence). The V and J ends lost 6 bases and 0 bases respectively, with 9 bases between them. The length of the CDR3 is 13 residues. CDR3 bases: TGTGCCAGTAGGGATACAGTCTCCTACGAGCAGTACTTC. This gives the protein CASRDTVSYEQYF.

The CDR3 bases are TGTGCCAGCAGACGGGGACAGGAGGGGGAGCTGTTTTTT. Its translation is CASRRGQEGELFF. J is TRBJ2-2 and V is TRBV9, with TRBD1 identical over 8 bases. There are 13 residues in the CDR3. V lost 5 bases and J lost 8; bases outside the gene matches: 5. The germline gives CDR1 SGDLS, CDR2 YYNGEE.

This clonotype was picked up many times. J is TRBJ1-4 and V is TRBV10-3; a weak D match, TRBD1 (5 bases). Trimming left V 10 bases short and J 3 bases short, with 18 bases between. The length of the CDR3 is 15 residues. CDR1 is ENHRY, CDR2 SYGVKD, per germline. CDR3 bases: TGTGCCACCACTAGCACCGGGGCCCCTAATGAAAAACTGTTTTTT. Its translation is CATTSTGAPNEKLFF.

This clonotype came up many times. The CDR3 loop is CAGTEIDGRQQYF. The CDR3 region has the DNA TGTGCCGGCACGGAAATAGACGGCCGGCAGCAGTACTTC. V is TRBV10-3 and J is TRBJ2-7, with unresolved D. The germline CDR1 and CDR2 sequences are ENHRY and SYGVKD. Trimming removed 11 bases at V and 8 bases at J, with 22 bases between. The CDR3 length is 13 residues.

J is TRBJ1-4 and V is TRBV7-8; D might be TRBD1 (6 bases). With 4 bases removed from V and 7 bases from J, the gap between germline ends came to 22 bases. Germline lookup yields CDR1 SGHVS and CDR2 FQNEAQ. CDR3 length: 17 residues. The CDR3 sequence: CASSSQAGGALGEKLFF. The CDR3 DNA follows: TGTGCCAGCAGCTCACAGGCGGGGGGGGCTCTAGGTGAAAAACTGTTTTTT.